This T cell receptor beta chain derives from a study of T cells in Graves' hyperthyroidism and ophthalmopathy. Study-wide results and caveats: Most clonotypes that expanded in the thyroid above 0.001 also showed up in blood.

There are many counts of this clonotype. Its antigen is currently unknown. RNA transcripts gave rise to amplified TCR beta CDR3 regions. The HTBI set primed first-round TCR CDR3 RT-PCR. TCRdb used MiXCR to reprocess the multiplex PCR reads, holding one entry per CDR3 protein. The sample has some 420,000 distinct CDR3 sequences, about an eighth seen once. This clonotype originated in a young woman with Graves' hyperthyroidism. The sample consisted of blood.

The CDR3 is CASSQQYSIDEQFF. The CDR3 DNA sequence: TGTGCCAGCAGCCAACAATACAGCATCGATGAGCAGTTCTTC. This rearrangement joins TRBV3-1 to TRBJ2-1; D is unresolved. V dropped 2 bases and J dropped 8 bases, with 13 bases sitting between them. The CDR3 length is 14 residues. Germline CDR1 reads LGHDT; CDR2 reads YNNKEL (reference sequence).